This TCR beta chain was retrieved from a study of blood T cells in healthy people across ages. V trimming: 3 bases; J trimming: 0 bases; junction bases outside the gene matches: 10. This CDR3 spans 17 amino acids. Germline CDR1 and CDR2: DFQATT and SNEGSKA (reference sequence). Then a second PCR, running about 6 to 12 cycles, was carried out with a sample-barcoded 5' primer and a J-beta primer mix. Through a template-switch adaptor with 12 random nucleotides, each cDNA molecule received a tag. TCRdb recomputed calls from the 5' RACE reads with MiXCR, one row per CDR3 protein. The sample lists fewer than 950,000 distinct CDR3 sequences; 35% to 40% were seen once.

Sequencing was carried out using blood. This receptor was obtained from a man aged 18 to 29 in good health. This chain connects TRBV20-1 to TRBJ2-3; 9 positions agree with TRBD2. The CDR3: CSARAASGVLSTDTQYF. The CDR3 DNA follows: TGCAGTGCTAGGGCCGCTAGCGGGGTGCTTAGCACAGATACGCAGTATTTT.